The T cell receptor beta chain described here comes from a study of T-cell memory formation after mild COVID-19. CDR1 and CDR2 from the germline V gene are MNHEY and SMNVEV (reference sequence). The CDR3 length is 13 residues. With 2 bases removed from V and 6 bases from J, the gap between germline ends came to 10 bases. TCRdb reprocessed the 5' RACE reads via MiXCR and lists one record per CDR3 protein. The sample holds fewer than 250,000 distinct CDR3 sequences, roughly 10% seen once. On this clonotype: The antigen is undetermined.

General study results and limits: Clones contracting over day 15 to 85 were CD4/CD8 balanced, with later expanders leaning CD4+.

This clonotype originated in a man younger than 35 who had mild COVID-19 (a few samples of this study predate the infection). Cell type and time point are not known. The sequencing input was PBMCs or a T cell subset sorted from them (not recorded which). J is TRBJ1-1 and V is TRBV27, with D possibly being TRBD1 (5 bases). DNA of the CDR3: TGTGCCAGCAGTTTAGTGGGGGGGGCTGAAGCTTTCTTT. Its protein is CASSLVGGAEAFF.